This T cell receptor beta chain came from a study of shared clonotypes between healthy human individuals. Study overall: There were three CD4 naive, three CD4 memory, two CD8 naive and one CD8 memory plates per donor.

A split of CD4+ cells into CD45RA+ naive and CD45RA-negative memory subsets was performed. Looked up from germline, CDR1 is MNHNS and CDR2 is SASEGT. Unmatched junction bases numbered 10, after V lost 6 bases and J lost 3 bases. This CDR3 is built from 15 residues. Sequenced by immunoSEQ multiplex PCR; TCRdb stores in-frame clones only, minus some. The repertoire holds more than 2,000,000 clones, with around nine tenths as singletons. General study results and limits: Rarefaction showed sorted-subset sequencing was incomplete despite large depth. Investigators expected sequencing depth to affect clonotype sharing among donors.

This clone was found once. Its antigen is still unknown. The sample taken for sequencing was naive CD4+ T cells sorted from blood. Indicated subset: CD45RA+ positively selected. The sequence was collected from a young man in good health. V usage is TRBV6-1 and J usage is TRBJ2-5, with 7 bases that match TRBD2. This CDR3 reads CASRASGAGEETQYF. Here the CDR3 DNA reads TGTGCCAGCAGAGCGTCCGGCGCGGGGGAAGAGACCCAGTACTTC.